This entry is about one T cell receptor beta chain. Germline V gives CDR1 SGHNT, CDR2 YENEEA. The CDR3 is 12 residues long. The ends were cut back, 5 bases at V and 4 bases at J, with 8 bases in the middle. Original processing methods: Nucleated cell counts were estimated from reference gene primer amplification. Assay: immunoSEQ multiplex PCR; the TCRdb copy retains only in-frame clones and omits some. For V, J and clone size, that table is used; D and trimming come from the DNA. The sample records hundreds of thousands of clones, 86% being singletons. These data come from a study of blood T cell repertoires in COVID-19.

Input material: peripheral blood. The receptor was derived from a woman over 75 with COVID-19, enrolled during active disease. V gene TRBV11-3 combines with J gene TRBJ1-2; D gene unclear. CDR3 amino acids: CASSQGLYGYTF. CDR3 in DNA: TGTGCCAGCAGCCAAGGACTCTATGGCTACACCTTC.